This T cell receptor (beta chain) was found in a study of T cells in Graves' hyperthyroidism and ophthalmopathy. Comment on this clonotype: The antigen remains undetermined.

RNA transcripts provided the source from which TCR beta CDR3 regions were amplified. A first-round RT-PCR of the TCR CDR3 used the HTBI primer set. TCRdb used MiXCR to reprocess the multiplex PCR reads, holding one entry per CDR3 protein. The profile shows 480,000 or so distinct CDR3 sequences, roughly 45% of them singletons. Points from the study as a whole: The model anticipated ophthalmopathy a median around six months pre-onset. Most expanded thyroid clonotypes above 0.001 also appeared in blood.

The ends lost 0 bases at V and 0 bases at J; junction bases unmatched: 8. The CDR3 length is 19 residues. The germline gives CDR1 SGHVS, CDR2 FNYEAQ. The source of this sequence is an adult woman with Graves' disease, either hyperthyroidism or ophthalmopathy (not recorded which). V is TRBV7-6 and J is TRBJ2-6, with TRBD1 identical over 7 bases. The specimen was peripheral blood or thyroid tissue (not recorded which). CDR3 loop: CASSLARVSGGSGANVLTF. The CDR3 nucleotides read TGTGCCAGCAGCTTAGCGCGGGTGTCAGGGGGCTCTGGGGCCAACGTCCTGACTTTC.